The 16 T cell receptor beta chains listed next were all sequenced from one sample in a study of T cell responses to AZD1222 COVID-19 vaccine. Method: immunoSEQ multiplex PCR; TCRdb's copy keeps in-frame clones and lacks some. The data show about 140,000 clones, 75% to 90% seen once. The sequencing here drew on peripheral blood, taken on day 0 of AZD1222 vaccination. The receptors originated from an adult in good health.

The chain joins TRBV2 to TRBJ1-6; TRBD1 matches 7 bases. The germline V gene encodes CDR1 SNHLY and CDR2 FYNNEI. The CDR3 is 14 amino acids. V shed 6 bases, J shed 6 bases, and the junction held 5 bases outside the gene matches. This CDR3 is CASRMGQINSPLHF. The CDR3 DNA reads as TGTGCCAGCAGGATGGGACAGATTAATTCACCCCTCCACTTT.

Here the CDR3 DNA reads TGCGCCAGCAGCCAAGATTCGCGGGGGAGCGGGGCCTATGGCTACACCTTC. Translation: CASSQDSRGSGAYGYTF. The rearrangement links TRBV4-1 to TRBJ1-2; D may be TRBD1 (5 bases). This CDR3 spans 17 amino acids. Trimming cost V 0 bases and J 4 bases, with 18 bases left between them. CDR1 is MGHRA and CDR2 is YSYEKL in the germline V gene.

The chain links TRBV4-2 to TRBJ2-2, with TRBD1 as a possible D gene (6 bases). CDR1 and CDR2 (germline): LGHNA, YNFKEQ. Between the trimmed V and J ends, which lost 3 bases and 8 bases, there was a span of 13 bases. This CDR3 contains 14 residues. CDR3 in DNA: TGTGCCAGCAGCCATTTGCAAGGGACAGGGGAGCTGTTTTTT. It encodes CASSHLQGTGELFF.

The gene calls are TRBV10-1 and TRBJ2-3, with 10 bases that match TRBD2. This CDR3 has 14 residues. The V segment lost 6 bases and the J segment 4 bases; nucleotides outside the gene matches: 4. Germline V CDR1 and CDR2: WNHNN, SYGVQD (reference sequence). In nucleotides, the CDR3 is TGCGCCAGCAGACCGGGACTAGCGTCAGATACGCAGTATTTT. Its translation: CASRPGLASDTQYF.

This chain joins TRBV4-2 and TRBJ2-7, with a weak D call TRBD2 (5 bases). This CDR3 is built from 15 residues. Germline lookup yields CDR1 LGHNA and CDR2 YNFKEQ. Trimming left V 4 bases short and J 2 bases short, with 15 bases between. Written as DNA, the CDR3 is TGTGCCAGCAGCCCCAGAGGGAACGACGCCTACGAGCAGTACTTC. Amino acids: CASSPRGNDAYEQYF.

The V and J genes are TRBV28 and TRBJ2-5; TRBD2 agrees at 9 bases. The germline gives CDR1 MDHEN, CDR2 SYDVKM. This CDR3 spans 14 amino acids. V was pared by 1 base and J by 5 bases, with 2 bases of the junction left unmatched. The chain's CDR3 is CASSLYSGSETQYF. The CDR3 DNA reads as TGTGCCAGCAGTTTATATAGCGGGAGTGAGACCCAGTACTTC.

The chain recombines TRBV5-1 with TRBJ1-3; D not resolved. The germline gives CDR1 SGHRS, CDR2 YFSETQ. V was shortened by 4 bases and J by 3 bases, with 8 bases between the two germline ends. There are 13 residues in the CDR3. The CDR3 DNA follows: TGCGCCAGCAGCCCTGAGGTTGGAAACACCATATATTTT. Translating it yields CASSPEVGNTIYF.

V and J are TRBV11-2 and TRBJ2-7, with D tentatively TRBD1 (6 bases). V gave up 3 bases and J gave up 3 bases, with 12 bases separating them. Germline V gene sequence: CDR1 SGHAT, CDR2 FQNNGV. This CDR3 is 14 amino acids long. The CDR3 sequence is CASSLSGAVYEQYF. The CDR3 DNA follows: TGTGCCAGCAGCTTGTCAGGGGCGGTCTACGAGCAGTACTTC. Full variable domain (missing parts from reference TRBV11-2 and TRBJ2-7): EAGVAQSPRYKIIEKRQSVAFWCNPISGHATLYWYQQILGQGPKLLIQFQNNGVVDDSQLPKDRFSAERLKGVDSTLKIQPAKLEDSAVYLCASSLSGAVYEQYFGPGTRLTVT.

V and J are TRBV24-1 and TRBJ2-2, with D perhaps TRBD1 or TRBD2 (5 bases each). This CDR3 has 17 amino acids. The V and J ends lost 1 base and 4 bases respectively, with 15 bases between them. Per the germline V gene, CDR1 is KGHDR and CDR2 is SFDVKD. Here the CDR3 DNA reads TGTGCCACCAGTGATTTCTGGGAGAGTGGGGGCACCGGGGAGCTGTTTTTT. It codes for CATSDFWESGGTGELFF.

The genes are TRBV7-9 and TRBJ1-2; TRBD1 matches 7 bases. The length of the CDR3 is 11 residues. V shed 5 bases and J 10 bases; nucleotides not matched to a gene: 4. Germline V gene data show CDR1 as SEHNR and CDR2 as FQNEAQ (reference sequence). This CDR3 reads CASSGGQTYTF. CDR3 bases: TGTGCCAGCAGCGGGGGACAGACCTACACCTTC.

Note on this clone: This same CDR3 is encoded by further DNA sequences in the sample. The V and J genes are TRBV30 and TRBJ2-7; D is undetermined. The CDR3 contains 11 residues. Per the germline V gene, CDR1 is GTSNPN and CDR2 is SVGIG (reference sequence). The V end was cut by 0 bases, the J end by 4 bases, with 4 bases between. CDR3 DNA sequence: TGTGCCTGGAGTGTAGGGTACGAGCAGTACTTC. Its translation: CAWSVGYEQYF.

This clone was observed a few times. The chain has TRBV11-2 and TRBJ1-1; 9 positions match TRBD1. Germline CDR1 reads SGHAT; CDR2 reads FQNNGV. J lost 4 bases, V lost 4 bases, and 13 bases had no gene match. This CDR3 spans 17 amino acids. CDR3 loop: CASSSPPTGQGTTEAFF. CDR3 bases: TGTGCCAGCAGCTCTCCACCGACGGGACAGGGCACCACTGAAGCTTTCTTT.

The V call is TRBV28, the J call TRBJ1-1; a possible D gene is TRBD1 (5 bases). Trimming took off 4 bases at V and 0 bases at J, with 15 bases between the two ends. Germline V gene lookup returns CDR1 MDHEN and CDR2 SYDVKM. This CDR3 spans 16 amino acids. CDR3 coding DNA: TGTGCCAGCAGTTCTGAAGGGGTGGGGATGAACACTGAAGCTTTCTTT. Translated, it gives CASSSEGVGMNTEAFF.

The chain uses TRBV30 and TRBJ2-7; TRBD2 aligns across 9 bases. CDR1 GTSNPN and CDR2 SVGIG come from the germline V gene (reference sequence). This CDR3 contains 20 residues. Unmatched junction bases numbered 24, after V lost 3 bases and J lost 3 bases. CDR3 residues: CAWSSLPELAGGWYFYEQYF. CDR3 in DNA: TGTGCCTGGAGCTCCCTTCCGGAACTAGCGGGCGGCTGGTACTTCTACGAGCAGTACTTC.

This rearrangement joins TRBV19 to TRBJ1-1; unclear D gene. Deletions cut 1 base from V and 0 bases from J, with 3 bases between. The CDR3 spans 13 residues. Germline CDR1 is LNHDA and CDR2 is SQIVND (reference sequence). CDR3 amino acids: CASSIVVNTEAFF. CDR3 coding DNA: TGTGCCAGTAGTATAGTGGTGAACACTGAAGCTTTCTTT.

V usage is TRBV6-5 and J usage is TRBJ1-4; perhaps TRBD1 as D (5 bases). Looked up from germline, CDR1 is MNHEY and CDR2 is SVGAGI. Trimming stripped 5 bases from V and 5 bases from J, with 12 bases between. The CDR3 is made up of 14 amino acids. CDR3 protein: CASSPSGLNEKLFF. For the CDR3, the DNA is TGTGCCAGCAGTCCCTCGGGACTAAATGAAAAACTGTTTTTT.